This is a list of T cell receptor beta chains from one sample in a study of response to subunit inactivated influenza vaccine. TCRdb itself ran the RT-PCR reads through MiXCR, one entry per CDR3 protein. The sample records 650,000 to 850,000 distinct CDR3 sequences, roughly 13% being singletons. The sample in question was PBMCs from blood, obtained approximately 15 days before vaccination. The receptors originated from a man in his fifties or sixties who received an inactivated influenza vaccine. The CDR3 runs from the conserved cysteine through the conserved F or W. Each record gives: V gene, clone size, CDR3 protein. Clone size is stated in some rows and not others, as once, few, many or a class when expanded.

v_call: TRBV12-3/TRBV12-4
clone_size: NA
cdr3_aa: CASSLIVRGGPEAFF

v_call: TRBV4-3
clone_size: NA
cdr3_aa: CASSQEGARGNIQYF

v_call: TRBV27
clone_size: NA
cdr3_aa: CASSLSRRGRVYNEQFF

v_call: TRBV20-1
clone_size: NA
cdr3_aa: CSARSGRVLAEAFF

v_call: TRBV9
clone_size: NA
cdr3_aa: CASSSRTGGFTDTQYF

v_call: TRBV18
clone_size: many
cdr3_aa: CASSPPNGNTGELFF

v_call: TRBV12-3/TRBV12-4
clone_size: NA
cdr3_aa: CASSLGGNPPYNEQFF

v_call: TRBV18
clone_size: NA
cdr3_aa: CASSPPQLETQYF

v_call: TRBV20-1
clone_size: few
cdr3_aa: CSATAHGQGEQYF

v_call: TRBV5-6
clone_size: NA
cdr3_aa: CASSWRGVQQNEKLFF

v_call: TRBV12-3/TRBV12-4
clone_size: many
cdr3_aa: CASIRPPTEAFF

v_call: TRBV18
clone_size: NA
cdr3_aa: CPSSPGRDTQYF

v_call: TRBV15
clone_size: NA
cdr3_aa: CATSIDRGKNIQYF

v_call: TRBV12-3/TRBV12-4
clone_size: few
cdr3_aa: CASSLHSLNTEAFF

v_call: TRBV9
clone_size: many
cdr3_aa: CASSVEQGYEQYF

v_call: TRBV14
clone_size: many
cdr3_aa: CASSLGLAYYNEQFF

v_call: TRBV10-3
clone_size: NA
cdr3_aa: CAISEKVTRTDTQYF

v_call: TRBV29-1
clone_size: many
cdr3_aa: CSVEMVGVRTGELFF

v_call: TRBV5-6
clone_size: NA
cdr3_aa: CASSVVGAKNIQYF

v_call: TRBV6-1
clone_size: NA
cdr3_aa: CASQGPGAGFLRQYF

v_call: TRBV18
clone_size: NA
cdr3_aa: CASSPGLRSGLAGDPDTQYF

v_call: TRBV12-3/TRBV12-4
clone_size: few
cdr3_aa: CASSFVTGSADTQYF

v_call: TRBV10-3
clone_size: few
cdr3_aa: CAIGSGGPETQYF

v_call: TRBV20-1
clone_size: NA
cdr3_aa: CSARGQGVSSGANVLTF

v_call: TRBV12-3/TRBV12-4
clone_size: few
cdr3_aa: CASRIFPDTQYF

v_call: TRBV29-1
clone_size: few
cdr3_aa: CSAPDGLAGGLYNEQFF

v_call: TRBV20-1
clone_size: NA
cdr3_aa: CSAKGQGFSGNTIYF

v_call: TRBV18
clone_size: NA
cdr3_aa: CASSTDRGDQPQHF

v_call: TRBV5-6
clone_size: NA
cdr3_aa: CASSLTSGFFSYEQYF

v_call: TRBV5-1
clone_size: few
cdr3_aa: CASSRQGANTEAFF

v_call: TRBV5-1
clone_size: few
cdr3_aa: CASSAWTGNEQFF

v_call: TRBV2
clone_size: few
cdr3_aa: CASNPPGTGVAGAFYNEQFF

v_call: TRBV3-1
clone_size: NA
cdr3_aa: CASSTPGDEQYF

v_call: TRBV20-1
clone_size: once
cdr3_aa: CSARSRREVYEQYF

v_call: TRBV11-2
clone_size: NA
cdr3_aa: CASSSGPGRGIPSYEQYF

v_call: TRBV7-6
clone_size: NA
cdr3_aa: CASSYGPREQFF

v_call: TRBV5-1
clone_size: NA
cdr3_aa: CASRQYSGELFF

v_call: TRBV9
clone_size: NA
cdr3_aa: CASSVGGNEQYF

v_call: TRBV5-1
clone_size: NA
cdr3_aa: CASSFRVGSTNEKLFF

v_call: TRBV6-2/TRBV6-3
clone_size: NA
cdr3_aa: CASRQARPYINYNEQFF

v_call: TRBV10-3
clone_size: NA
cdr3_aa: CAISQGGLDEKLFF

v_call: TRBV27
clone_size: few
cdr3_aa: CASGLIAGSYEQYF

v_call: TRBV7-2
clone_size: NA
cdr3_aa: CASSLDLRWAFF

v_call: TRBV25-1
clone_size: few
cdr3_aa: CASSPYADTQYF

v_call: TRBV7-8
clone_size: many
cdr3_aa: CASSLIGTGGAVGNTIYF

v_call: TRBV20-1
clone_size: NA
cdr3_aa: CSAIKRLGYNSPLHF

v_call: TRBV13
clone_size: few
cdr3_aa: CASSLIQGLAKNIQYF

v_call: TRBV7-8
clone_size: NA
cdr3_aa: CASSLEVAGGYNEQFF

v_call: TRBV25-1
clone_size: few
cdr3_aa: CASSLSMSTDTQYF

v_call: TRBV9
clone_size: few
cdr3_aa: CASSVEGGSDTQYF

v_call: TRBV18
clone_size: few
cdr3_aa: CASSFGHKNTGELFF

v_call: TRBV15
clone_size: NA
cdr3_aa: CATSRISGRGETQYF

v_call: TRBV11-1
clone_size: NA
cdr3_aa: CASSSFEGNEQFF

v_call: TRBV15
clone_size: NA
cdr3_aa: CATTPDSRYIEAFF